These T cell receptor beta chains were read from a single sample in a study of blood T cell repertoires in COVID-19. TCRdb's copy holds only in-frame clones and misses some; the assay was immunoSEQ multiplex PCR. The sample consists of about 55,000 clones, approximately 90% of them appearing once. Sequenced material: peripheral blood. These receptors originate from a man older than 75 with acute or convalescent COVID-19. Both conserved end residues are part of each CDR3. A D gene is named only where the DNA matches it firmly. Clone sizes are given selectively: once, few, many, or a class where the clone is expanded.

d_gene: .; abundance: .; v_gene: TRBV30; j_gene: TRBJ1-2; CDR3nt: TGTGCCTGGAGTGCCCAGGGCAACTATGGCTACACCTTC; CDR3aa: CAWSAQGNYGYTF
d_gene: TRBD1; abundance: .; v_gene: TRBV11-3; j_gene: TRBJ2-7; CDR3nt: TGTGCCAGCAGCCTAACAGGGGATATTGCCTACGAGCAGTACTTC; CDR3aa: CASSLTGDIAYEQYF
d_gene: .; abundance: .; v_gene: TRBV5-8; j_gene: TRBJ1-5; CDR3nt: TGTGCCAGCAGCTTGGCCTATGGGGCTGGCCAGCCCCAGCATTTT; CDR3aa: CASSLAYGAGQPQHF
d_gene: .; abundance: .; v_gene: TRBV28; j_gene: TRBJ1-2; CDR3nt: TGTGCCAGCCGGGAAGGGCAGGGGAGACGTGGCTACACCTTC; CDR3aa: CASREGQGRRGYTF
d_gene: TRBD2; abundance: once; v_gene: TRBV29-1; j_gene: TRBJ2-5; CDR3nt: TGCAGCGCCGAGGGGAGGGGCGGTGAGACCCAGTACTTC; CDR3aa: CSAEGRGGETQYF
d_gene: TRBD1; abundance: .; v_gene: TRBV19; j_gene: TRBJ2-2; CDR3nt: TGTGCCAGTAGTATGGGACAGGGGGCCGCCGGGGAGCTGTTTTTT; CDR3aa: CASSMGQGAAGELFF
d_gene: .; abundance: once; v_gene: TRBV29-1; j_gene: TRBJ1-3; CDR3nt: TGCGGCACGACGGAGAGCTCTGGAAACACCATATATTTT; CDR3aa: CGTTESSGNTIYF
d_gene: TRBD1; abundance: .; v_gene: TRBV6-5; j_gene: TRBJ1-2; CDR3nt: TGTGCCAGCAGTTACCCAGGACAGGGGAACGATGGCTACACCTTC; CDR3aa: CASSYPGQGNDGYTF
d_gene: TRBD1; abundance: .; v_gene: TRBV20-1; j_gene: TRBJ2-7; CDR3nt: TGCAGTGCTAGGGGACAGTACGAGCAGTACTTC; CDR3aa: CSARGQYEQYF
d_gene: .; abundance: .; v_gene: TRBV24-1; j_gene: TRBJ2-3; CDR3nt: TGTGCCACCAGTGAACCGGGGGTGAGCACAGATACGCAGTATTTT; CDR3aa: CATSEPGVSTDTQYF
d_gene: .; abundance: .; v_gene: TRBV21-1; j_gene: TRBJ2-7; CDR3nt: TGTGCCAGCAGCAAGGATGGGACAGAGGATAACTCCTACGAGCAGTACTTC; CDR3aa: CASSKDGTEDNSYEQYF
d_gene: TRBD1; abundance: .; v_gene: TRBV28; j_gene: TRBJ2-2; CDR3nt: TGTGCCAGCAGCCAGGGGGTCACCGGGGAGCTGTTTTTT; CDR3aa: CASSQGVTGELFF
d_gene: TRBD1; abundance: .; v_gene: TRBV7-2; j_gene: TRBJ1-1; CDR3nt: TGTGCCAGCAGCCCGAGAGTGACAGGGAACACTGAAGCCTTCTTT; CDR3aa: CASSPRVTGNTEAFF
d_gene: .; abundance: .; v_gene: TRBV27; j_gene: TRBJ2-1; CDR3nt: TGTGCCAGCAGTTTAGAGGGGGTCTCCTACAATGAGCAGTTCTTC; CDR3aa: CASSLEGVSYNEQFF
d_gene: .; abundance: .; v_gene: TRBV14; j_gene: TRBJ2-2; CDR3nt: TGTGCCAGCACCCGCACGGTTAACACCGGGGAGCTGTTTTTT; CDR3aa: CASTRTVNTGELFF
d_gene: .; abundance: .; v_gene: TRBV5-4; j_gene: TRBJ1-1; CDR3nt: TGTGCCAGCAGCCCTGGAGGTCGGGGGGGAAGGAACACTGAAGCTTTCTTT; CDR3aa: CASSPGGRGGRNTEAFF
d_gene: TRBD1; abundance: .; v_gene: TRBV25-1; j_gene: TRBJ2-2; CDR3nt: TGTGCCAGCAGTGAACCCCGACAGGGTTCCGGGGAGCTGTTTTTT; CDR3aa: CASSEPRQGSGELFF
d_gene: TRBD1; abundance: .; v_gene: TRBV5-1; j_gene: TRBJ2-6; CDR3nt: TGCGCCAGCAGCTTGAGACAGGGAGACTCTGGGGCCAACGTCCTGACTTTC; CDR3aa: CASSLRQGDSGANVLTF